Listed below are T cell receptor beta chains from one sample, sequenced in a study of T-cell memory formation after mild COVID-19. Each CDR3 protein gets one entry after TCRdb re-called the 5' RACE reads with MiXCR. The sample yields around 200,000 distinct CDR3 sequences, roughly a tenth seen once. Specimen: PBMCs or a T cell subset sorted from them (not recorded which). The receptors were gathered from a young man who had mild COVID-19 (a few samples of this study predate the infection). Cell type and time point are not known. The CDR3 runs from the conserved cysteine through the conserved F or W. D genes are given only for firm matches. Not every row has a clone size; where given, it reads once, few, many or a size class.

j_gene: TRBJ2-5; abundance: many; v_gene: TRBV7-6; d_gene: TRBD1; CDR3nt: TGTGCCAGCAGCTTAGAATCCCAGGGGGCTGGGGAGACCCAGTACTTC; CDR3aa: CASSLESQGAGETQYF
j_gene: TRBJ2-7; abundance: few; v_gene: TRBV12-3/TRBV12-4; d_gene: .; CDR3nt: TGTGCCAGCACCTCCAACTCGGGGGGCAAAGACGAGCAGTACTTC; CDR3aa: CASTSNSGGKDEQYF
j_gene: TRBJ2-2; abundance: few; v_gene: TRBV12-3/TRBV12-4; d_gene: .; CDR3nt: TGTGCCAGCAGCCTCACCGGGTGGGGGCGCGGCGGGGAGCTGTTTTTT; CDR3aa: CASSLTGWGRGGELFF
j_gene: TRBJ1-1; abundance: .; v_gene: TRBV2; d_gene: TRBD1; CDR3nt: TGTGCCAGCAGGACAGACAGGGCGGCGGCATCTTTCTTT; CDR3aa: CASRTDRAAASFF
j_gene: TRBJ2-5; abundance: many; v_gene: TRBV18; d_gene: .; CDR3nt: TGTGCCAGCTCACCACCGTCGACAGGACAAGAGACCCAGTACTTC; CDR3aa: CASSPPSTGQETQYF
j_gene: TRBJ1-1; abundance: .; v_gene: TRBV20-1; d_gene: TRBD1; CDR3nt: TGCAGTGCCGGCGGGACAGGGAACACTGAAGCTTTCTTT; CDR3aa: CSAGGTGNTEAFF
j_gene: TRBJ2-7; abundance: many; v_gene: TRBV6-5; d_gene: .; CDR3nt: TGTGCCAGCAGTTACCTCCGGGGGACCTACGAGCAGTACTTC; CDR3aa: CASSYLRGTYEQYF
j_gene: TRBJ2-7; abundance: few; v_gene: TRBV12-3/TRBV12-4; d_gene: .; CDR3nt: TGTGCCAGCAGCCGAGGACCTTTAAACCACGAGCAGTACTTC; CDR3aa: CASSRGPLNHEQYF
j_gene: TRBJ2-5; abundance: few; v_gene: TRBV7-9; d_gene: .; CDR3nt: TGTGCCAGCAGCCCGCAAGGGGGTCGGGAGACCCAGTACTTC; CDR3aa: CASSPQGGRETQYF
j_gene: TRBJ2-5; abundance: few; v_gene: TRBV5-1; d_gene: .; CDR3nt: TGCGCCAGCAGCCCCGGGGGTTCCGAGGAGACCCAGTACTTC; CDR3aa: CASSPGGSEETQYF
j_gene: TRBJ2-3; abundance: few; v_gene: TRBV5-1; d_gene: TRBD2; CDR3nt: TGCGCCACCCAACGATTGTCGGGGGGGGCTTCAGATACGCAGTATTTT; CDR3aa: CATQRLSGGASDTQYF
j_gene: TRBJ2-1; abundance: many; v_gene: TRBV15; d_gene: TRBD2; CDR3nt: TGTGCCACCAGCAGAGTCGGGGGGGCCTACAATGAGCAGTTCTTC; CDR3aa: CATSRVGGAYNEQFF
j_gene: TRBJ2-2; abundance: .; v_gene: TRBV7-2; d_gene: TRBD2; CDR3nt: TGTGCCAGCAGCCCGCGACTAGCGGCCTACACCGGGGAGCTGTTTTTT; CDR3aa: CASSPRLAAYTGELFF
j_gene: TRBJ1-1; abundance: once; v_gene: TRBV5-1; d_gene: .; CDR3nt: TGCGCCAGCAGCTTGGCCTCAGGGTGGGGAGAGGCCACTGAAGCTTTCTTT; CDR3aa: CASSLASGWGEATEAFF
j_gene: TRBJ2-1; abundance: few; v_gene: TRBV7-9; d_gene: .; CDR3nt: TGTGCCAGCAGCTACGGGACTTACAATGAGCAGTTATTC; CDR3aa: CASSYGTYNEQLF
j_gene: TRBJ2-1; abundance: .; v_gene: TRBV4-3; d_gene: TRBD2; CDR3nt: TGCGCCAGCAGCCAAGCGATAGCGGGGGACACCAATTGGGAGCAGTTCTTC; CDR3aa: CASSQAIAGDTNWEQFF